Shown below are 30 T cell receptor beta chains from a single sample sequenced in a study of blood T cell repertoires in COVID-19. Assay used: immunoSEQ multiplex PCR; TCRdb lists only in-frame clones, some missing. Of over 95,000 clones listed, 81% were seen once; the top ten hold roughly 1.6%. Sequencing input: peripheral blood. These receptors were collected from a man aged 45-65 years with acute or convalescent COVID-19.

The V gene is TRBV5-4, the J gene TRBJ1-2; 9 bases agree with TRBD1. CDR1 and CDR2 from the germline V gene are SGHNT and YYREEE (reference sequence). The V segment lost 3 bases and the J segment 4 bases; nucleotides outside the gene matches: 7. This CDR3 has 15 amino acids. In DNA, the CDR3 is TGTGCCAGCAGCTCCCGGGACAGGGTGCCCTATGGCTACACCTTC. Translating gives CASSSRDRVPYGYTF.

J is TRBJ2-4 and V is TRBV6-2 or TRBV6-3; 8 bases are shared with TRBD2. The length of the CDR3 is 15 residues. CDR1 and CDR2 from the germline V gene are MNHEY and SVGEGT. After removal of 2 bases from V and 5 bases from J, the junction contained 5 bases not matched to a gene. CDR3 coding DNA: TGTGCCAGCAGTTACGTTGCAGCGGGGGAAAACATTCAGTACTTC. This encodes CASSYVAAGENIQYF.

The chain carries TRBV19 and TRBJ1-5, with 8 bases fitting TRBD1. Germline assignment: CDR1 LNHDA and CDR2 SQIVND (reference sequence). The CDR3 length is 15 residues. V shed 3 bases, J shed 3 bases, and the junction held 4 bases outside the gene matches. Written as DNA, the CDR3 is TGTGCCAGTAGTATCTCGGGACAGGACAATCAGCCCCAGCATTTT. Translation: CASSISGQDNQPQHF.

V gene TRBV20-1 combines with J gene TRBJ2-5, with D perhaps TRBD2 (7 bases). V lost 3 bases, J lost 5 bases, and 19 bases lay in between. CDR3 length equals 15 residues. Germline loops: CDR1 DFQATT, CDR2 SNEGSKA (reference sequence). For the CDR3, the DNA is TGCAGTGCTAGTCCTCCGGGGGGCTCTGGGGAGACCCAGTACTTC. This sequence encodes CSASPPGGSGETQYF.

The chain has TRBV5-1 and TRBJ2-1; TRBD1 agrees at 11 bases. Trimming at V came to 4 bases and at J to 10 bases, leaving 7 bases not matched to a gene. Germline values: CDR1 SGHRS, CDR2 YFSETQ. The CDR3 totals 14 residues. The CDR3 region has the DNA TGCGCCAGCAGCGGGACAGGGGGATCTGTGGAGCAGTTCTTC. It specifies CASSGTGGSVEQFF.

V is TRBV10-3 and J is TRBJ1-1, with D possibly being TRBD1 (5 bases). This CDR3 spans 13 amino acids. Deletions cut 0 bases from V and 8 bases from J, with 10 bases between. CDR1 is ENHRY and CDR2 is SYGVKD in the germline V gene. CDR3 DNA: TGTGCCATCAGTGAGTCGAACAGGAGAGAAGCTTTCTTT. Its translation is CAISESNRREAFF.

The chain couples TRBV6-4 to TRBJ1-1; the D gene is possibly TRBD1 (6 bases). V lost 6 bases and J 0 bases, leaving 11 bases between the germline ends. Germline CDR1 reads MRHNA; CDR2 reads SNTAGT. The length of the CDR3 is 14 residues. CDR3 sequence reads: CASSLQGLNTEAFF. The CDR3 region has the DNA TGTGCCAGCAGCCTACAGGGTTTGAACACTGAAGCTTTCTTT.

The rearrangement uses TRBV28 and TRBJ1-4; weak D call: TRBD1 (5 bases). This CDR3 is built from 14 residues. V shed 3 bases and J shed 8 bases, with 13 bases lying between them. The germline V gene encodes CDR1 MDHEN and CDR2 SYDVKM. The CDR3 DNA sequence: TGTGCCAGCAGTTTGGGCGGGGAGGGGGAAAAACTGTTTTTT. Translation gives CASSLGGEGEKLFF.

The rearrangement joins TRBV5-1 to TRBJ1-2; the match to TRBD1 covers 7 bases. Germline CDR1 and CDR2: SGHRS and YFSETQ. V gave up 9 bases and J gave up 6 bases; unmatched junction bases: 11. This CDR3 has 13 amino acids. In nucleotides, the CDR3 is TGCGCCACCACCACAGGGGATGGACATGGCTACACCTTC. Its protein is CATTTGDGHGYTF.

The rearrangement links TRBV6-5 to TRBJ1-4; weak D call: TRBD1 (6 bases). Trimming cost V 8 bases and J 7 bases, with 17 bases left between them. The CDR3 totals 14 residues. In germline, CDR1 is MNHEY, CDR2 SVGAGI. CDR3 in amino acids: CASGPGGLGEKLFF. CDR3 nucleotides: TGTGCCAGCGGACCGGGGGGGCTAGGTGAAAAACTGTTTTTT.

The chain is built from TRBV9 and TRBJ2-3; 11 bases align to TRBD2. The CDR3 is 18 residues long. CDR1 SGDLS and CDR2 YYNGEE come from the germline V gene. J gave up 0 bases and V 5 bases, and 11 bases lay outside the gene matches. DNA of the CDR3: TGTGCCAGCAGTGCGCTAGCGGGGGGCCGGTGGAGCACAGATACGCAGTATTTT. Translating it yields CASSALAGGRWSTDTQYF.

This clone was seen at least ten times. The chain uses TRBV5-1 and TRBJ1-2; TRBD1 matches 8 bases. Germline CDR1 SGHRS, CDR2 YFSETQ. Trimming took 4 bases from V and 7 from J; bases not matched to a gene: 9. CDR3 length: 14 amino acids. CDR3 in DNA: TGCGCCAGCAGCCAGGATTCAGGGGGCTCTGGCTACACCTTC. Translating it yields CASSQDSGGSGYTF. The variable domain in full, with the rest retrieved from reference TRBV5-1 and TRBJ1-2, is KAGVTQTPRYLIKTRGQQVTLSCSPISGHRSVSWYQQTPGQGLQFLFEYFSETQRNKGNFPGRFSGRQFSNSRSEMNVSTLELGDSALYLCASSQDSGGSGYTFGSGTRLTVV.

This clone has only one observation. Lacking the conserved final phenylalanine or tryptophan, this CDR3 likely reflects a read error. The chain employs TRBV12-3 or TRBV12-4 and TRBJ1-2; D gene uncertain. The assigned J gene may be wrong: the sequence end matches TRBJ2-6 better. This CDR3 has 12 residues. The CDR3 DNA sequence: TGTGCCAGCAGTTTAAACAATTTGGGACTGACTTAT. Its protein product is CASSLNNLGLTY.

The V call is TRBV28, the J call TRBJ1-5; D is ambiguous. CDR1 is MDHEN, CDR2 SYDVKM, per germline. The V end lost 2 bases, the J end lost 6 bases, and 5 bases lay between the germline ends. The CDR3 contains 12 residues. In nucleotides, the CDR3 is TGTGCCAGCAGTTTAGGCGGTCAGCCCCAGCATTTT. Protein sequence: CASSLGGQPQHF.

This clone was counted once. The V call is TRBV19, the J call TRBJ1-1; D is possibly TRBD1 (5 bases). Germline values: CDR1 LNHDA, CDR2 SQIVND (reference sequence). V lost 5 bases and J 2 bases, leaving 12 bases between the germline ends. This CDR3 is 14 amino acids long. The CDR3 here is CASSPGDSNTEAFF. The CDR3, as DNA: TGTGCCAGTAGTCCTGGTGACAGTAACACTGAAGCTTTCTTT.

J is TRBJ2-3 and V is TRBV7-2; TRBD2 matches at 11 bases. The trim removed 2 bases at V and 5 bases at J, leaving 12 bases unmatched. Germline assignment: CDR1 SGHTA and CDR2 FQGNSA. This CDR3 has 18 residues. CDR3 protein: CASSLSGASGGHRDTQYF. The DNA of the CDR3 is TGTGCCAGCAGCTTAAGTGGGGCTAGCGGGGGGCATAGAGATACGCAGTATTTT.

This clone was seen just once. The V call is TRBV5-6, the J call TRBJ2-3; TRBD2 matches at 9 bases. The CDR3 has 17 amino acids. Losses at the gene ends were 0 bases for V and 2 bases for J; bases not matched to a gene: 7. The V gene's germline CDR1 is SGHDT and CDR2 YYEEEE. The CDR3 is CASSLGAQRGVTDTQYF. In DNA, the CDR3 is TGTGCCAGCAGCTTGGGGGCCCAGCGGGGGGTCACAGATACGCAGTATTTT.

The rearrangement links TRBV30 to TRBJ2-3, with 7 bases lining up with TRBD2. V lost 1 base to trimming and J lost 1 base; unmatched junction nucleotides: 5. The CDR3 consists of 15 residues. The germline V gene has CDR1 GTSNPN and CDR2 SVGIG (reference sequence). The chain's CDR3 is CAWSEGRGGTDTQYF. CDR3 nucleotides: TGTGCCTGGAGTGAGGGACGGGGGGGCACAGATACGCAGTATTTT.

This clone came up once. The genes are TRBV6-4 and TRBJ1-2, with D perhaps TRBD1 (6 bases). The CDR3 runs 11 residues. V was shortened by 9 bases and J by 8 bases, with 13 bases between the two germline ends. In germline, CDR1 is MRHNA, CDR2 SNTAGT. CDR3 nucleotide sequence: TGTGCCAGTAGGCAGGGGAGCGGCTACACCTTC. It is translated as CASRQGSGYTF.

The rearrangement uses TRBV5-1 and TRBJ2-3; a possible D gene is TRBD1 (6 bases). V dropped 1 base and J dropped 5 bases, with 14 bases sitting between them. CDR3 size: 15 residues. Germline CDR1 and CDR2: SGHRS and YFSETQ. This CDR3 reads CASSLSGAILDTQYF. For the CDR3, the DNA is TGCGCCAGCAGCTTGTCAGGGGCTATTTTAGATACGCAGTATTTT. Based on the CDR3 plus reference TRBV5-1 and TRBJ2-3, the full variable domain is KAGVTQTPRYLIKTRGQQVTLSCSPISGHRSVSWYQQTPGQGLQFLFEYFSETQRNKGNFPGRFSGRQFSNSRSEMNVSTLELGDSALYLCASSLSGAILDTQYFGPGTRLTVL.

The sample holds a few counts of this clone. The genes are TRBV18 and TRBJ1-3; D not resolved. The CDR3 is made up of 16 amino acids. Deletions cut 0 bases from V and 5 bases from J, with 14 bases between. Germline values: CDR1 KGHSH, CDR2 LQKENI. DNA for the CDR3: TGTGCCAGCTCACCACCGAATACTAAGGCAAGAAACACCATATATTTT. Encoded protein: CASSPPNTKARNTIYF.

The chain carries TRBV10-3 and TRBJ1-1, with a possible D match to TRBD1 (5 bases). Trimming stripped 6 bases from V and 5 bases from J, with 13 bases between. Germline CDR1 ENHRY, CDR2 SYGVKD. This CDR3 spans 13 amino acids. The DNA for the CDR3 is TGTGCCATCAGGATCAGGGAGGAAACTGAAGCTTTCTTT. Translating gives CAIRIREETEAFF.

This chain links TRBV5-5 with TRBJ1-1, with D uncertain. Germline V CDR1 and CDR2: SGHKS, YYEKEE (reference sequence). V lost 0 bases and J 2 bases, leaving 8 bases between the germline ends. The CDR3 has 14 residues. The CDR3 nucleotides are TGTGCCAGCAGCTTGGGACGACTAAACACTGAAGCTTTCTTT. Translation gives CASSLGRLNTEAFF.

CDR3 sequence (DNA): TGTGCCAGCAGTTACGGGCAGCCGAACACTGAAGCTTTCTTT. Protein product: CASSYGQPNTEAFF. The chain is built from TRBV6-5 and TRBJ1-1; D remains ambiguous. V was cut by 2 bases and J by 1 base, with 8 bases left in between. This CDR3 has 14 amino acids. Germline V gene data show CDR1 as MNHEY and CDR2 as SVGAGI.

The V and J genes are TRBV19 and TRBJ2-5, with 7 bases that match TRBD1. The junction had 11 bases not matched to a gene; V was cut back by 6 bases and J by 4 bases. The CDR3 consists of 15 residues. Per the germline V gene, CDR1 is LNHDA and CDR2 is SQIVND (reference sequence). The CDR3 region is CASSLGTERPETQYF. CDR3 sequence (DNA): TGTGCCAGTAGCCTTGGGACAGAGCGTCCAGAGACCCAGTACTTC.

The V gene is TRBV10-3, the J gene TRBJ1-6, with unresolved D. Germline CDR1 is ENHRY and CDR2 is SYGVKD. This CDR3 contains 16 residues. Trimming removed 4 bases from V and 7 bases from J, with 17 bases in between. In DNA, the CDR3 is TGTGCCATCAGTGGGGGAGCTCCTACGGGAAATTCACCCCTCCACTTT. This encodes CAISGGAPTGNSPLHF.

The V and J genes are TRBV28 and TRBJ2-6, with D possibly matching TRBD1 (5 bases). The CDR3 extends over 15 amino acids. V lost 3 bases, J lost 2 bases, and 8 bases lay in between. Per the germline V gene, CDR1 is MDHEN and CDR2 is SYDVKM. CDR3: CASSFGAPGANVLTF. The CDR3 DNA reads TGTGCCAGCAGTTTTGGGGCACCTGGGGCCAACGTCCTGACTTTC.

This clone was observed a handful of times. Written as DNA, the CDR3 is TGTGCCAGCAGCCGGGGGGGGTGGAAGACAGGGACGGGTCAGCCCCAGCATTTT. It specifies CASSRGGWKTGTGQPQHF. The V and J genes are TRBV7-2 and TRBJ1-5; 7 bases agree with TRBD1. CDR3 length equals 18 residues. Germline values: CDR1 SGHTA, CDR2 FQGNSA. V gave up 5 bases and J gave up 6 bases; unmatched junction bases: 19.

The chain uses TRBV12-3 or TRBV12-4 and TRBJ1-1; no reliable D call. The CDR3 is made up of 13 amino acids. The V end lost 5 bases, the J end lost 5 bases, and 12 bases lay between the germline ends. CDR3 in amino acids: CASSAGKGTEAFF. The CDR3 coding sequence is TGTGCCAGCAGTGCGGGCAAGGGTACTGAAGCTTTCTTT.

J is TRBJ1-1 and V is TRBV4-2; D is undetermined. The V gene lost 1 base and the J gene lost 3 bases, with 18 bases spanning the gap. The CDR3 spans 17 residues. The V gene's germline CDR1 is LGHNA and CDR2 YNFKEQ. The CDR3 DNA follows: TGTGCCAGCAGCCAAGGTGGTAATAAACCCACGGACACTGAAGCTTTCTTT. Translation: CASSQGGNKPTDTEAFF.